The next 30 T cell receptor beta chains were all read from a single sample in a study of OX40 agonist ivuxolimab in advanced cancers. Generated by immunoSEQ multiplex PCR, the TCRdb table keeps only in-frame clones and is missing some. The table shows under 20,000 clones, with over 70% occurring only once. The specimen was CD4+ or CD8+ T cells sorted from blood, collected in a trial of the OX40 agonist ivuxolimab. The receptors shown here come from an adult with an advanced solid tumor such as melanoma, head and neck, liver or kidney cancer.

The rearrangement uses TRBV7-9 and TRBJ2-5; maybe TRBD1 (6 bases). V was pared by 4 bases and J by 5 bases, with 17 bases between. The CDR3 consists of 15 residues. From germline, CDR1 is SEHNR and CDR2 FQNEAQ (reference sequence). The CDR3 protein is CASSYLGTSLETQYF. The DNA of the CDR3 is TGTGCCAGCAGCTACCTCGGGACATCCCTGGAGACCCAGTACTTC.

The gene calls are TRBV4-3 and TRBJ1-2; tentative D call: TRBD1 (5 bases). V was cut by 0 bases and J by 3 bases, with 23 bases left in between. The CDR3 is made up of 19 amino acids. Germline CDR1 LGHNA, CDR2 YSLEER. In DNA form, the CDR3 reads TGCGCCAGCAGCCAAGATCTCCTTAGGGACGGAAGCTTTTACTATGGCTACACCTTC. It specifies CASSQDLLRDGSFYYGYTF.

The genes are TRBV19 and TRBJ2-6; D tentatively fits TRBD1 or TRBD2 (5 bases each). The V gene lost 2 bases and the J gene lost 1 base, with 6 bases spanning the gap. CDR3 length: 15 amino acids. Germline assignment: CDR1 LNHDA and CDR2 SQIVND (reference sequence). CDR3 region: CASSIWGSGANVLTF. For the CDR3, the DNA is TGTGCCAGTAGTATATGGGGGTCTGGGGCCAACGTCCTGACTTTC.

The chain is built from TRBV7-8 and TRBJ1-6; the D is unclear. Trimming took 1 base from V and 2 from J, leaving 9 bases between them. The CDR3 has 16 amino acids. Germline V gene lookup returns CDR1 SGHVS and CDR2 FQNEAQ. For the CDR3, the DNA is TGTGCCAGCAGCTTAGGGGATGGTGCCTATAATTCACCCCTCCACTTT. It is translated as CASSLGDGAYNSPLHF.

The chain couples TRBV2 to TRBJ2-5; D is uncertain. Trimming pared 10 bases from V and 4 bases from J, leaving 10 bases between. The CDR3 consists of 11 residues. Germline CDR1 is SNHLY and CDR2 is FYNNEI. The CDR3 loop reads CATVPGETQYF. The CDR3 nucleotides are TGTGCCACGGTCCCAGGAGAGACCCAGTACTTC.

This clone appeared a few times. The CDR3 loop is CASSRDRDYYEQYF. CDR3 DNA: TGCGCCAGCAGCCGCGACCGTGATTACTACGAGCAGTACTTC. The J gene is TRBJ2-7, the V gene TRBV4-1; no reliable D call. Trimming took off 4 bases at V and 3 bases at J, with 13 bases between the two ends. CDR1 is MGHRA, CDR2 YSYEKL, per germline. This CDR3 has 14 residues.

The chain joins TRBV19 to TRBJ2-1, with D maybe TRBD2 (5 bases). The CDR3 is made up of 13 amino acids. V was trimmed by 1 base and J by 8 bases, leaving 9 bases between them. CDR1 and CDR2 from the germline V gene are LNHDA and SQIVND (reference sequence). The DNA of the CDR3 is TGTGCCAGTAGTATAGTTGGGAGTTATGAGCAGTTCTTC. It specifies CASSIVGSYEQFF.

The chain links TRBV19 to TRBJ2-1, with no clear D. Germline CDR1 reads LNHDA; CDR2 reads SQIVND (reference sequence). Trimming cost V 1 base and J 0 bases, with 10 bases left between them. This CDR3 is 16 amino acids long. The CDR3 protein is CASSIVALSSYNEQFF. Here the CDR3 DNA reads TGTGCCAGTAGTATAGTGGCCCTCAGCTCCTACAATGAGCAGTTCTTC.

This clone turned up a few times. The rearrangement uses TRBV29-1 and TRBJ2-2, with 7 bases identical to TRBD1. After removal of 7 bases from V and 3 bases from J, the junction contained 8 bases not matched to a gene. This CDR3 is 14 amino acids long. Germline V gene lookup returns CDR1 SQVTM and CDR2 ANQGSEA. CDR3 coding DNA: TGCAGCGCTCACCCAGACAGGGACACCGGGGAGCTGTTTTTT. Its translation is CSAHPDRDTGELFF.

The count of this clone is one. CDR3 loop: CATRRGPAGELFF. DNA for the CDR3: TGTGCCACTCGACGGGGTCCGGCCGGGGAGCTGTTTTTT. The chain is built from TRBV19 and TRBJ2-2; TRBD2 is a possible D gene (5 bases). The CDR3 is made up of 13 amino acids. V lost 10 bases and J 6 bases, leaving 15 bases between the germline ends. Germline V lookup: CDR1 LNHDA, CDR2 SQIVND (reference sequence).

This clone was detected only a few times. The chain links TRBV19 to TRBJ1-1; weak D call: TRBD1 (5 bases). Per germline, CDR1 LNHDA and CDR2 SQIVND (reference sequence). The CDR3 spans 15 residues. Trimming shortened V by 5 bases and J by 7 bases, and 20 bases separated the two germline ends. The CDR3 DNA sequence: TGTGCCAGTAGTTACCTCTCAGGGTCGCGTGGTGAAGCTTTCTTT. It yields the protein CASSYLSGSRGEAFF.

This sequence joins TRBV27 and TRBJ1-2, with 7 bases lining up with TRBD1. CDR1 is MNHEY and CDR2 is SMNVEV in the germline V gene (reference sequence). The length of the CDR3 is 15 residues. V was clipped by 5 bases and J by 6 bases; unmatched bases: 12. DNA for the CDR3: TGTGCCAGCAGTACTCAGGGGGGTCTATGGAATGGCTACACCTTC. Translation: CASSTQGGLWNGYTF.

The CDR3 protein is CASRKLDTEAFF. The CDR3 coding sequence is TGTGCCAGCAGGAAGCTGGACACTGAAGCTTTCTTT. V and J are TRBV28 and TRBJ1-1; no firm D call. V was trimmed by 6 bases and J by 3 bases, leaving 8 bases between them. From germline, CDR1 is MDHEN and CDR2 SYDVKM. The CDR3 is 12 amino acids.

The J gene is TRBJ1-1, the V gene TRBV4-3; D uncertain. The CDR3 sequence is 14 residues long. Germline CDR1 LGHNA, CDR2 YSLEER. V was pared by 0 bases and J by 1 base, with 6 bases between. CDR3 loop: CASSQDGPNTEAFF. The CDR3 DNA follows: TGCGCCAGCAGCCAAGATGGGCCGAACACTGAAGCTTTCTTT.

This clone was seen a handful of times. The chain has TRBV19 and TRBJ1-5; possibly TRBD1 for D (5 bases). The germline gives CDR1 LNHDA, CDR2 SQIVND (reference sequence). The CDR3 covers 15 residues. V lost 2 bases and J 5 bases, leaving 13 bases between the germline ends. CDR3 DNA sequence: TGTGCCAGTAGTATACAGGGAGCGATTCATCAGCCCCAGCATTTT. As protein: CASSIQGAIHQPQHF. Looking up the rest from reference TRBV19 and TRBJ1-5 gives the full variable domain: DGGITQSPKYLFRKEGQNVTLSCEQNLNHDAMYWYRQDPGQGLRLIYYSQIVNDFQKGDIAEGYSVSREKKESFPLTVTSAQKNPTAFYLCASSIQGAIHQPQHFGDGTRLSIL.

By share of the sample, this clone is large. V is TRBV28 and J is TRBJ2-5, with D tentatively TRBD1 or TRBD2 (6 bases each). Germline CDR1 reads MDHEN; CDR2 reads SYDVKM. The CDR3 covers 15 residues. V was shortened by 2 bases and J by 5 bases, with 15 bases between the two germline ends. DNA of the CDR3: TGTGCCAGCAGTTTAATGGGGGGCGTCGGGGAGACCCAGTACTTC. Translated: CASSLMGGVGETQYF.

This clone was recorded a few times. V usage is TRBV6-5 and J usage is TRBJ2-5, with unresolved D. The CDR3 runs to 13 residues. The V gene lost 7 bases and the J gene lost 5 bases, with 14 bases spanning the gap. Germline V gives CDR1 MNHEY, CDR2 SVGAGI. The CDR3 DNA follows: TGTGCCAGCACAACCCCCGGGCGGGAGACCCAGTACTTC. Encoded protein: CASTTPGRETQYF.

This clone was seen a few times. The chain joins TRBV28 to TRBJ2-7; D possibly corresponds to TRBD1 (6 bases). CDR3 size: 13 residues. Germline V gene data show CDR1 as MDHEN and CDR2 as SYDVKM. Between the trimmed V and J ends, which lost 4 bases and 4 bases, there was a span of 11 bases. The CDR3 is CASSYAGAYEQYF. CDR3 DNA: TGTGCCAGCAGTTACGCAGGGGCTTACGAGCAGTACTTC.

V usage is TRBV27 and J usage is TRBJ2-1, with 16 positions matching TRBD2. The V segment lost 2 bases and the J segment 12 bases; nucleotides outside the gene matches: 1. Germline V gene data show CDR1 as MNHEY and CDR2 as SMNVEV (reference sequence). This CDR3 is built from 14 residues. In nucleotides, the CDR3 is TGTGCCAGCAGTTTAGGGACTAGCGGGAGGGGGCAGTTCTTC. This gives the protein CASSLGTSGRGQFF.

This sequence joins TRBV4-3 and TRBJ1-4, with D possibly TRBD1 on 5 matching bases. In germline, CDR1 is LGHNA, CDR2 YSLEER. CDR3 length: 16 amino acids. The V end was cut by 0 bases, the J end by 4 bases, with 12 bases between. CDR3 sequence (DNA): TGCGCCAGCAGCCAAGAAGGCCAGGGCAGTAATGAAAAACTGTTTTTT. This translates into CASSQEGQGSNEKLFF.

The chain couples TRBV19 to TRBJ2-2; D remains unclear. Germline V gene sequence: CDR1 LNHDA, CDR2 SQIVND (reference sequence). Trimming removed 0 bases from V and 5 bases from J, with 16 bases in between. The CDR3 length is 17 residues. CDR3 coding DNA: TGTGCCAGTAGTATAGACCAGCGTGGGGTTAGGACCGGGGAGCTGTTTTTT. Its protein product is CASSIDQRGVRTGELFF. The whole variable domain, filled in from reference TRBV19 and TRBJ2-2, reads DGGITQSPKYLFRKEGQNVTLSCEQNLNHDAMYWYRQDPGQGLRLIYYSQIVNDFQKGDIAEGYSVSREKKESFPLTVTSAQKNPTAFYLCASSIDQRGVRTGELFFGEGSRLTVL.

The V call is TRBV4-3, the J call TRBJ2-3, with a tentative D call TRBD1 (5 bases). The V end lost 0 bases, the J end lost 2 bases, and 9 bases lay between the germline ends. Germline V gene data show CDR1 as LGHNA and CDR2 as YSLEER. The CDR3 is 15 residues long. The CDR3 loop reads CASSQENRNTDTQYF. The CDR3 DNA is TGCGCCAGCAGCCAAGAGAACAGGAACACAGATACGCAGTATTTT.

The chain links TRBV4-1 to TRBJ2-2, with 8 bases lining up with TRBD1. The CDR3 runs 16 residues. The V and J ends lost 6 bases and 7 bases, in that order; junction bases with no gene match: 13. Germline loops: CDR1 MGHRA, CDR2 YSYEKL. The CDR3 spells CASSRIQGAWDGELFF. The CDR3 DNA follows: TGCGCCAGCAGTAGAATTCAGGGGGCTTGGGACGGGGAGCTGTTTTTT.

This clone was seen a handful of times. The gene calls are TRBV2 and TRBJ2-5; 7 nucleotides match TRBD2. The CDR3 covers 13 residues. Trimming took 7 bases from V and 1 from J; bases not matched to a gene: 3. CDR1 is SNHLY, CDR2 FYNNEI, per germline. In DNA form, the CDR3 reads TGTGCCAGCAAGTCTAGCGGCCAAGAGACCCAGTACTTC. It yields the protein CASKSSGQETQYF.

This clone was detected only once. The chain has TRBV6-5 and TRBJ1-1; perhaps TRBD1 as D (6 bases). Looked up from germline, CDR1 is MNHEY and CDR2 is SVGAGI. Deletions cut 3 bases from V and 8 bases from J, with 13 bases between. This CDR3 is 13 amino acids long. The CDR3 spells CASSYLQGREAFF. For the CDR3, the DNA is TGTGCCAGCAGTTATCTTCAGGGGCGGGAAGCTTTCTTT.

The rearrangement joins TRBV6-6 to TRBJ1-1; D not certain. Germline CDR1 MNHNY, CDR2 SVGAGI (reference sequence). Trimming removed 6 bases from V and 5 bases from J, with 7 bases in between. The CDR3 length is 11 residues. CDR3: CASSLQTEAFF. The CDR3 DNA sequence: TGTGCCAGCAGCCTACAGACTGAAGCTTTCTTT.

CDR3 amino acids: CASSLGYAGEETQYF. The CDR3 bases are TGTGCCAGCAGCTTAGGTTACGCGGGAGAAGAGACCCAGTACTTC. V gene TRBV7-6 combines with J gene TRBJ2-5; 7 nucleotides agree with TRBD2. This CDR3 region has 15 residues. CDR1 and CDR2 (germline): SGHVS, FNYEAQ. V dropped 1 base and J dropped 3; count of bases not matched to a gene: 5.

A few counts support this clone. The genes are TRBV6-1 and TRBJ2-7; TRBD2 agrees at 9 bases. V lost 6 bases to trimming and J lost 0 bases; unmatched junction nucleotides: 6. This CDR3 spans 15 amino acids. Germline CDR1 is MNHNS and CDR2 is SASEGT. The CDR3 DNA reads as TGTGCCAGCAGAGAACTAGCGGGTAGCTCCTACGAGCAGTACTTC. It specifies CASRELAGSSYEQYF.

This rearrangement joins TRBV5-4 to TRBJ2-6; no firm D call. The CDR3 covers 15 residues. Trimming removed 2 bases from V and 0 bases from J, with 6 bases in between. Germline V gene sequence: CDR1 SGHNT, CDR2 YYREEE (reference sequence). CDR3: CASSFWGSGANVLTF. The CDR3 DNA follows: TGTGCCAGCAGCTTTTGGGGCTCTGGGGCCAACGTCCTGACTTTC.

This chain connects TRBV4-1 to TRBJ1-6; 7 bases map to TRBD1. Germline CDR1 and CDR2: MGHRA and YSYEKL. V trimming: 0 bases; J trimming: 7 bases; junction bases outside the gene matches: 6. CDR3 size: 16 residues. CDR3 sequence: CASSQDRGGGNSPLHF. The CDR3 coding sequence is TGCGCCAGCAGCCAAGATCGGGGAGGGGGCAATTCACCCCTCCACTTT.